The 24 T cell receptor beta chains in this list originate from one sample, sequenced in a study of shared clonotypes between healthy human individuals. Data came from immunoSEQ multiplex PCR; TCRdb stores just in-frame clones and leaves some out. The profile shows around 500,000 clones, 65% to 85% of them singletons. Input material: PBMCs. The receptor source for this set is a middle-aged woman in good health. Some clones in this sample may be carry-over from other donors' samples.

This clone has just one count. The rearrangement joins TRBV28 to TRBJ1-4; maybe TRBD1 (6 bases). CDR1 is MDHEN, CDR2 SYDVKM, per germline. CDR3 length equals 13 residues. The ends were cut back, 11 bases at V and 2 bases at J, with 12 bases in the middle. CDR3 residues: CAVQGTTNEKLFF. DNA for the CDR3: TGTGCCGTCCAGGGGACGACTAATGAAAAACTGTTTTTT.

The chain links TRBV9 to TRBJ2-2; TRBD2 matches 12 bases. The CDR3 totals 15 residues. Germline-derived CDR1 and CDR2 are SGDLS and YYNGEE. V dropped 3 bases and J dropped 6; count of bases not matched to a gene: 3. CDR3 nucleotides: TGTGCCAGCAGCGGGACTAGCGGGAATGCCGGGGAGCTGTTTTTT. Encoded protein: CASSGTSGNAGELFF.

This chain uses TRBV30 with TRBJ1-1; D not resolved. The CDR3 extends over 13 amino acids. Germline assignment: CDR1 GTSNPN and CDR2 SVGIG (reference sequence). V was clipped by 2 bases and J by 1 base, with 8 bases between them. CDR3 bases: TGTGCCTGGAGTTTGCAGGAGAACACTGAAGCTTTCTTT. Protein: CAWSLQENTEAFF.

CDR3 sequence: CASSYSYEQYF. CDR3 in DNA: TGCGCCAGCAGCTATTCGTACGAGCAGTACTTC. The gene calls are TRBV5-1 and TRBJ2-7, with D unresolved. Trimming removed 3 bases from V and 4 bases from J, with 5 bases in between. Germline V lookup: CDR1 SGHRS, CDR2 YFSETQ. There are 11 residues in the CDR3.

At least ten counts were recorded for this clone. Here the CDR3 reads CASSLGASGELFF. The CDR3 DNA reads as TGTGCCAGCAGCTTAGGGGCTTCCGGGGAGCTGTTTTTT. The rearrangement uses TRBV11-2 and TRBJ2-2; D is ambiguous. This CDR3 region has 13 residues. CDR1 and CDR2 (germline): SGHAT, FQNNGV. Trimming took off 1 base at V and 6 bases at J, with 6 bases between the two ends.

The J gene is TRBJ1-5, the V gene TRBV7-6; D unclear. In germline, CDR1 is SGHVS, CDR2 FNYEAQ. This CDR3 contains 14 residues. V was cut by 5 bases and J by 6 bases, with 14 bases left in between. The CDR3 coding sequence is TGTGCCAGCAGCCCCGCCGGGGTGGGTCAGCCCCAGCATTTT. Encoded protein: CASSPAGVGQPQHF.

The CDR3 nucleotides read TGTGCCAGCAGCGAACAGTCGTTCATTTCCTCTGGAAACACCATATATTTT. Encoded protein: CASSEQSFISSGNTIYF. The genes are TRBV9 and TRBJ1-3, with unresolved D. The CDR3 is 17 residues long. Trimming removed 3 bases from V and 0 bases from J, with 16 bases in between. Germline assignment: CDR1 SGDLS and CDR2 YYNGEE.

The CDR3 sequence: CSASLTDTQYF. For the CDR3, the DNA is TGCAGTGCCAGCCTCACAGATACGCAGTATTTT. The chain combines TRBV20-1 with TRBJ2-3; D call uncertain. Germline CDR1 is DFQATT and CDR2 is SNEGSKA (reference sequence). The CDR3 covers 11 residues. Trimming took off 6 bases at V and 2 bases at J, with 6 bases between the two ends.

This chain joins TRBV14 and TRBJ2-7; D tentatively fits TRBD1 or TRBD2 (6 bases each). This CDR3 is 15 amino acids long. Trimming shortened V by 2 bases and J by 0 bases, and 11 bases separated the two germline ends. Per the germline V gene, CDR1 is SGHDN and CDR2 is FVKESK. The CDR3 nucleotides read TGTGCCAGCAGCCAATGGGGGGCTGCCTCCTACGAGCAGTACTTC. Translation gives CASSQWGAASYEQYF.

The J gene is TRBJ1-1, the V gene TRBV27; D is ambiguous. The CDR3 is 13 amino acids. The V gene's germline CDR1 is MNHEY and CDR2 SMNVEV (reference sequence). Trimming took off 4 bases at V and 7 bases at J, with 13 bases between the two ends. CDR3 region: CASSYEFGREAFF. In DNA, the CDR3 is TGTGCCAGCAGTTACGAGTTCGGCCGTGAAGCTTTCTTT.

V and J are TRBV6-4 and TRBJ1-1; weak D call: TRBD1 (5 bases). The CDR3 spans 14 residues. The V end was cut by 5 bases, the J end by 1 base, with 11 bases between. Germline V CDR1 and CDR2: MRHNA, SNTAGT. CDR3 residues: CASSLTQGNTEAFF. CDR3 bases: TGTGCCAGCAGTCTAACTCAGGGGAACACTGAAGCTTTCTTT.

On this clone: This likely reflects a read error, since a far larger clone is one base away. The genes are TRBV4-1 and TRBJ2-3; D gene uncertain. Germline V gene data show CDR1 as MGHRA and CDR2 as YSYEKL. The CDR3 sequence is 16 residues long. Trimming stripped 4 bases from V and 1 base from J, with 15 bases between. CDR3 amino acids: CASSRLSLPGTDTQYF. For the CDR3, the DNA is TGCGCCAGCAGCCGACTTTCCCTACCCGGCACAGATACGCAGTATTTT.

CDR3 sequence (DNA): TGTGCCAGCAGCCAAGGAGGTGATCAGCCCCAGCATTTT. Translating it yields CASSQGGDQPQHF. The chain couples TRBV7-8 to TRBJ1-5; D gene unclear. Trimming removed 5 bases from V and 5 bases from J, with 10 bases in between. Germline V gene sequence: CDR1 SGHVS, CDR2 FQNEAQ. The CDR3 length is 13 residues. Using reference TRBV7-8 and TRBJ1-5 for the parts outside the CDR3, the full variable domain is GAGVSQSPRYKVAKRGQDVALRCDPISGHVSLFWYQQALGQGPEFLTYFQNEAQLDKSGLPSDRFFAERPEGSVSTLKIQRTQQEDSAVYLCASSQGGDQPQHFGDGTRLSIL.

The chain employs TRBV19 and TRBJ2-7, with TRBD1 matching 8 bases. CDR1 LNHDA and CDR2 SQIVND come from the germline V gene (reference sequence). J lost 3 bases, V lost 3 bases, and 4 bases had no gene match. This CDR3 comprises 14 residues. CDR3 in amino acids: CASSIGQGNYEQYF. The DNA of the CDR3 is TGTGCCAGTAGTATCGGACAGGGCAACTACGAGCAGTACTTC.

This chain joins TRBV5-1 and TRBJ1-3; tentatively, D is TRBD1 (6 bases). Germline V lookup: CDR1 SGHRS, CDR2 YFSETQ. The length of the CDR3 is 15 residues. V shed 1 base and J shed 6 bases, with 14 bases lying between them. The CDR3 DNA is TGCGCCAGCAGCTTGTCTGTCCGGACAGAAAACACCATATATTTT. This sequence encodes CASSLSVRTENTIYF.

V and J are TRBV5-1 and TRBJ2-2; D gene ambiguous. Germline V CDR1 and CDR2: SGHRS, YFSETQ. This CDR3 spans 14 amino acids. V was cut by 7 bases and J by 1 base, with 11 bases left in between. This CDR3 reads CASWATQNTGELFF. Written as DNA, the CDR3 is TGCGCCAGCTGGGCGACACAGAACACCGGGGAGCTGTTTTTT.

In DNA form, the CDR3 reads TGCAGTGCCACAAAGCGGGAGGGGCAGTTCTTC. It yields the protein CSATKREGQFF. This chain links TRBV20-1 with TRBJ2-1, with 10 bases fitting TRBD2. This CDR3 is built from 11 residues. CDR1 and CDR2 from the germline V gene are DFQATT and SNEGSKA (reference sequence). The V segment lost 6 bases and the J segment 12 bases; nucleotides outside the gene matches: 5.

The genes are TRBV7-9 and TRBJ1-1, with no clear D. Germline V gene data show CDR1 as SEHNR and CDR2 as FQNEAQ (reference sequence). The CDR3 runs to 15 residues. V lost 4 bases and J 2 bases, leaving 14 bases between the germline ends. The CDR3, as DNA: TGTGCCAGCAGCTCCGGCTCTGTAGGTAACACTGAAGCTTTCTTT. This codes for CASSSGSVGNTEAFF.

The V call is TRBV28, the J call TRBJ1-4, with 11 bases matching TRBD1. CDR3 length: 17 amino acids. The germline V gene encodes CDR1 MDHEN and CDR2 SYDVKM. The J segment lost 4 bases and the V segment lost 1 base, leaving 5 bases of the junction unmatched. This CDR3 is CASSLLGQGGLNEKLFF. The CDR3 DNA sequence: TGTGCCAGCAGTTTATTGGGACAGGGGGGACTTAATGAAAAACTGTTTTTT. The full variable domain, with the rest looked up from reference TRBV28 and TRBJ1-4, is DVKVTQSSRYLVKRTGEKVFLECVQDMDHENMFWYRQDPGLGLRLIYFSYDVKMKEKGDIPEGYSVSREKKERFSLILESASTNQTSMYLCASSLLGQGGLNEKLFFGSGTQLSVL.

The chain couples TRBV7-6 to TRBJ2-7; tentatively, D is TRBD1 (6 bases). This CDR3 has 14 amino acids. Trimming pared 2 bases from V and 2 bases from J, leaving 10 bases between. Germline V CDR1 and CDR2: SGHVS, FNYEAQ. For the CDR3, the DNA is TGTGCCAGCAGCTTACAGGACAGAACCTACGAGCAGTACTTC. This gives the protein CASSLQDRTYEQYF.

The rearrangement links TRBV11-2 to TRBJ2-7; D uncertain. Germline-derived CDR1 and CDR2 are SGHAT and FQNNGV. V lost 1 base and J 3 bases, leaving 10 bases between the germline ends. The length of the CDR3 is 14 residues. Here the CDR3 DNA reads TGTGCCAGCAGCTTAGCCCACTCGGGCTACGAGCAGTACTTC. It specifies CASSLAHSGYEQYF.

This clone was detected once. This chain uses TRBV29-1 with TRBJ2-1, with TRBD1 identical over 7 bases. The V gene's germline CDR1 is SQVTM and CDR2 ANQGSEA. The CDR3 contains 15 residues. V shed 0 bases and J 7 bases; nucleotides not matched to a gene: 9. In DNA, the CDR3 is TGCAGCGTTGAAGATGGGGCAGGGGGTTTAAATGAGCAGTTCTTC. Translated: CSVEDGAGGLNEQFF.

The chain joins TRBV5-1 to TRBJ1-5; 10 bases map to TRBD1. In germline, CDR1 is SGHRS, CDR2 YFSETQ. The CDR3 loop spans 16 amino acids. V gave up 0 bases and J gave up 4 bases; unmatched junction bases: 4. CDR3 nucleotides: TGCGCCAGCAGCTTGGGCGACAGGGGGCCAAATCAGCCCCAGCATTTT. Translation gives CASSLGDRGPNQPQHF.

This sequence joins TRBV12-5 and TRBJ2-3; 7 bases map to TRBD2. The junction had 10 bases not matched to a gene; V was cut back by 5 bases and J by 11 bases. CDR3 length: 13 amino acids. Germline-derived CDR1 and CDR2 are LGHNT and FRNRAP. The chain's CDR3 is CASGPSSQREQYF. The CDR3 DNA is TGTGCTAGTGGTCCCAGTTCGCAGCGGGAGCAGTATTTT.